One sample yielded the 11 T cell receptor beta chains listed below, sequenced in a study of glioma-infiltrating T cells after dendritic cell vaccination. As to time point: after dendritic cell vaccination, including at tumor progression/relapse. Clones were read by immunoSEQ multiplex PCR, and TCRdb kept only the in-frame ones, dropping some. This sample has 50,000 to 75,000 clones; under 90% occur once, and the top ten carry just under 9%. Sequencing was performed on blood, taken after dendritic cell vaccination. These receptors all stem from a human donor with glioblastoma.

This chain connects TRBV6-5 to TRBJ2-7; D is undetermined. The CDR3 has 14 amino acids. Germline V gene lookup returns CDR1 MNHEY and CDR2 SVGAGI. Deletions cut 0 bases from V and 2 bases from J, with 8 bases between. The CDR3 reads CASSYSVGPYEQYF. Here the CDR3 DNA reads TGTGCCAGCAGTTACTCGGTCGGTCCCTACGAGCAGTACTTC.

The V and J genes are TRBV6-6 and TRBJ2-5; 11 positions match TRBD2. Losses at the gene ends were 4 bases for V and 2 bases for J; bases not matched to a gene: 6. The CDR3 is 16 residues long. Germline loops: CDR1 MNHNY, CDR2 SVGAGI (reference sequence). The chain's CDR3 is CASSLDLAGGQETQYF. In DNA form, the CDR3 reads TGTGCCAGCAGTTTAGATCTAGCGGGGGGACAAGAGACCCAGTACTTC.

The genes are TRBV10-3 and TRBJ1-3; TRBD1 aligns across 7 bases. The trim removed 6 bases at V and 4 bases at J, leaving 3 bases unmatched. This CDR3 region has 13 residues. The germline CDR1 and CDR2 sequences are ENHRY and SYGVKD. CDR3 DNA sequence: TGTGCCATCAGGGGGACAGTGGGAAACACCATATATTTT. Protein product: CAIRGTVGNTIYF.

The rearrangement joins TRBV27 to TRBJ2-7, with 12 bases that match TRBD1. The V segment lost 4 bases and the J segment 3 bases; nucleotides outside the gene matches: 4. The germline V gene encodes CDR1 MNHEY and CDR2 SMNVEV (reference sequence). The CDR3 loop spans 15 amino acids. For the CDR3, the DNA is TGTGCCAGCAGTTACGGGACAGGGGGCTTCTACGAGCAGTACTTC. Translated: CASSYGTGGFYEQYF.

The table lists this clone with a few counts. V gene TRBV14 combines with J gene TRBJ1-3; D is undetermined. This CDR3 is 13 amino acids long. Germline V gene data show CDR1 as SGHDN and CDR2 as FVKESK. Trimming shortened V by 5 bases and J by 2 bases, and 7 bases separated the two germline ends. CDR3 coding DNA: TGTGCCAGCAGCGTTCCTCCTGGAAACACCATATATTTT. This encodes CASSVPPGNTIYF.

This chain connects TRBV19 to TRBJ2-2, with D maybe TRBD1 (6 bases). The CDR3 consists of 15 residues. The V gene lost 7 bases and the J gene lost 0 bases, with 12 bases spanning the gap. Germline CDR1 reads LNHDA; CDR2 reads SQIVND (reference sequence). This CDR3 reads CASIDRLANTGELFF. CDR3 DNA sequence: TGTGCCAGTATCGACAGGTTAGCGAACACCGGGGAGCTGTTTTTT.

V usage is TRBV9 and J usage is TRBJ2-5; D unresolved. Deletions cut 3 bases from V and 5 bases from J, with 8 bases between. The CDR3 is 12 residues long. Germline CDR1 and CDR2: SGDLS and YYNGEE. CDR3 nucleotides: TGTGCCAGCAGCGGTAGTGAGGAGACCCAGTACTTC. Translation: CASSGSEETQYF.

A note on this clone: The same CDR3 arises from other DNA sequences in this sample as well. This chain uses TRBV6-5 with TRBJ1-5, with D possibly TRBD1 on 6 matching bases. V lost 6 bases to trimming and J lost 4 bases, with 10 bases between them. Looked up from germline, CDR1 is MNHEY and CDR2 is SVGAGI. The CDR3 runs 13 residues. CDR3 DNA sequence: TGTGCCAGCAGCGGACAGCAGAATCAGCCCCAGCATTTT. Amino acids: CASSGQQNQPQHF.

The chain is built from TRBV5-1 and TRBJ2-3, with 9 bases that match TRBD1. Germline-derived CDR1 and CDR2 are SGHRS and YFSETQ. The V gene end was trimmed by 3 bases and the J gene end by 6 bases; junction bases not matched to a gene: 17. The CDR3 has 18 amino acids. The CDR3 DNA sequence: TGCGCCAGCAGCTCCGGGACAGGGACGGGCGGGGGACGGGATACGCAGTATTTT. It codes for CASSSGTGTGGGRDTQYF.

This chain uses TRBV4-2 with TRBJ1-2, with D uncertain. Germline CDR1 reads LGHNA; CDR2 reads YNFKEQ. The CDR3 has 12 amino acids. V was clipped by 0 bases and J by 8 bases, with 7 bases between them. The CDR3 here is CASSQDRRGYTF. CDR3 nucleotide sequence: TGTGCCAGCAGCCAAGACAGGAGGGGCTACACCTTC.

The chain combines TRBV29-1 with TRBJ2-1; 13 bases line up with TRBD2. Germline V gene lookup returns CDR1 SQVTM and CDR2 ANQGSEA. This CDR3 spans 14 amino acids. V trimming: 6 bases; J trimming: 7 bases; junction bases outside the gene matches: 6. This CDR3 reads CSVQLAGGPNEQFF. Here the CDR3 DNA reads TGCAGCGTCCAACTAGCGGGGGGGCCTAATGAGCAGTTCTTC.